This section outlines one T cell receptor (beta chain) sequence together with its context. What it recognizes is unknown. This sample was taken from a study of cytomegalovirus exposure and HLA in healthy donors. General observations from the study: Most CMV-associated TCR beta chains were later found to appear HLA-restricted. TRBV6-2, TRBV6-3 and some other V segments were excluded as indistinguishable. Association of 16,951 TCR beta sequences with HLA alleles was found at 0.05 false discovery rate in a later analysis. There were reportedly fewer N-insertions in an Asian-associated ancestry cluster than the roughly 670-donor mean, in a later analysis.

PCR employed 60 Vbeta and 13 Jbeta primers. The method was immunoSEQ multiplex PCR; TCRdb's version includes in-frame clones alone and lacks a portion of them. This sample has 95,000 to 150,000 clones; 70% to 85% occur once, and the top ten carry 4%. The CDR3 runs to 16 residues. Trimming removed 5 bases from V and 8 bases from J; junction bases left unmatched: 9. Germline lookup yields CDR1 MNHEY and CDR2 SMNVEV (reference sequence). The source of this sequence is a man aged 40-49 years in good health and CMV-seropositive. The chain carries TRBV27 and TRBJ2-1; 13 bases fit TRBD2. Sequencing used PBMCs. The CDR3 region has the DNA TGTGCCAGCAGTATACGGACTAGCGGGGGCGGGGATGAGCAGTTCTTC. This encodes CASSIRTSGGGDEQFF.